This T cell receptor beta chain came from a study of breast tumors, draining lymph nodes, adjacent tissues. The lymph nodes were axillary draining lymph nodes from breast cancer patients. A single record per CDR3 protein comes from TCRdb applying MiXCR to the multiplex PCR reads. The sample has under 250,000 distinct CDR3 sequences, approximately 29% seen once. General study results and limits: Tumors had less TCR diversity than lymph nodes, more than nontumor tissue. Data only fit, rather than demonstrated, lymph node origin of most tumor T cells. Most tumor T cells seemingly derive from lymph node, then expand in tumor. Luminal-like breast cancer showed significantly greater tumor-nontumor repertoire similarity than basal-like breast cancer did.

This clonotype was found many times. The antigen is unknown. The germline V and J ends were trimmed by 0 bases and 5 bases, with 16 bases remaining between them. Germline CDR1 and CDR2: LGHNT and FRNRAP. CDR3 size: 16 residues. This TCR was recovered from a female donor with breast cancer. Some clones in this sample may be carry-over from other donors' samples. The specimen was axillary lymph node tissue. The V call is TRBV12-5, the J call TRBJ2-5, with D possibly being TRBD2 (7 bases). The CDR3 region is CASGLVGGEGKETQYF. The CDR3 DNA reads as TGTGCTAGTGGTTTGGTAGGGGGGGAGGGGAAGGAGACCCAGTACTTC.